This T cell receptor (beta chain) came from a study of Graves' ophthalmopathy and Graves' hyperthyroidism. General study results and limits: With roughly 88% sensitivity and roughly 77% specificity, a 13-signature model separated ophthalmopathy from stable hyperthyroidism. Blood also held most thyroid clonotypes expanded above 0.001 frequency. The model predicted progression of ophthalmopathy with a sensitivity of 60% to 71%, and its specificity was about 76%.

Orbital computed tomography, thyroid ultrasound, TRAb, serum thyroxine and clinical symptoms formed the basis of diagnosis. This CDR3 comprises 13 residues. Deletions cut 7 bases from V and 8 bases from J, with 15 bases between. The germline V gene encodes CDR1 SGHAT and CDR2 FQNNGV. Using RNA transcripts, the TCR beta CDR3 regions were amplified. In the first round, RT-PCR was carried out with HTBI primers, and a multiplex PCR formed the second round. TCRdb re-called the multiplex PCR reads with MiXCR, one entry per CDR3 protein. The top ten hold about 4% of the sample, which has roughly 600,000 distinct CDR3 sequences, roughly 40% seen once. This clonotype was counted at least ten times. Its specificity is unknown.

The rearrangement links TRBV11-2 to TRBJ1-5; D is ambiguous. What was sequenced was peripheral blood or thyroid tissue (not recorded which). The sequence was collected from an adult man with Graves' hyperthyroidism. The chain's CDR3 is CASTGVLVKPQHF. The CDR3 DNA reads TGTGCCAGCACTGGTGTTTTGGTAAAGCCCCAGCATTTT.